Below, 26 T cell receptor beta chains from the same sample are listed, as sequenced in a study of T cell responses to AZD1222 COVID-19 vaccine. Profiling relied on immunoSEQ multiplex PCR, and the TCRdb table lists in-frame clones only, not all of them. The sample shows about 170,000 clones, about 92% of them seen only once. The sequencing here drew on peripheral blood, taken on day 0 of AZD1222 vaccination. The origin of the receptors is an adult in good health.

The rearrangement uses TRBV6-2 or TRBV6-3 and TRBJ2-5; D may be TRBD1 (5 bases). The V gene's germline CDR1 is MNHEY and CDR2 SVGEGT. Trimming removed 5 bases at V and 4 bases at J, with 17 bases between. There are 15 residues in the CDR3. DNA of the CDR3: TGTGCCAGCAGTCAATTCCGACAGTGGGGAGAGACCCAGTACTTC. Translated, it gives CASSQFRQWGETQYF.

The chain carries TRBV4-1 and TRBJ2-5, with 7 bases identical to TRBD2. Germline trimming cut 1 base from V and 5 bases from J; bases unmatched to any gene: 7. Germline lookup yields CDR1 MGHRA and CDR2 YSYEKL. The CDR3 length is 15 residues. CDR3 amino acids: CASSQGGLPTETQYF. CDR3 nucleotide sequence: TGCGCCAGCAGCCAAGGGGGACTACCTACGGAGACCCAGTACTTC.

V usage is TRBV7-9 and J usage is TRBJ1-1, with D hard to call. The V gene lost 2 bases and the J gene lost 1 base, with 8 bases spanning the gap. The CDR3 runs to 14 residues. Germline V gene lookup returns CDR1 SEHNR and CDR2 FQNEAQ (reference sequence). CDR3 coding DNA: TGTGCCAGCAGCTTAATTCTGGCGAACACTGAAGCTTTCTTT. The encoded protein is CASSLILANTEAFF.

This rearrangement joins TRBV2 to TRBJ1-1; no clear D. The CDR3 is 16 residues long. Looked up from germline, CDR1 is SNHLY and CDR2 is FYNNEI. The V and J ends lost 2 bases and 0 bases respectively, with 13 bases between them. The CDR3 spells CASSERASNMNTEAFF. DNA for the CDR3: TGTGCCAGCAGTGAAAGGGCCAGCAACATGAACACTGAAGCTTTCTTT.

The chain recombines TRBV19 with TRBJ1-1; a possible D gene is TRBD1 (5 bases). V was shortened by 2 bases and J by 5 bases, with 12 bases between the two germline ends. CDR3 length: 14 amino acids. Germline CDR1 reads LNHDA; CDR2 reads SQIVND (reference sequence). CDR3 region: CASSIWGRETEAFF. The DNA for the CDR3 is TGTGCCAGTAGTATATGGGGCAGGGAAACTGAAGCTTTCTTT.

This chain connects TRBV19 to TRBJ1-5; D possibly corresponds to TRBD1 (6 bases). Looked up from germline, CDR1 is LNHDA and CDR2 is SQIVND (reference sequence). The CDR3 length is 15 residues. The V end was cut by 7 bases, the J end by 2 bases, with 15 bases between. DNA of the CDR3: TGTGCCAGTACTCCATTTCGGACAGGCAATCAGCCCCAGCATTTT. This translates into CASTPFRTGNQPQHF.

The J gene is TRBJ2-1, the V gene TRBV5-4, with 7 positions matching TRBD2. The CDR3 runs to 16 residues. CDR1 SGHNT and CDR2 YYREEE come from the germline V gene (reference sequence). Trimming cost V 2 bases and J 8 bases; bases outside gene matches: 13. The CDR3 loop reads CASSFMRESSADEQFF. For the CDR3, the DNA is TGTGCCAGCAGCTTTATGCGGGAGTCTTCGGCCGATGAGCAGTTCTTC. Full variable domain (rest looked up from reference TRBV5-4 and TRBJ2-1): ETGVTQSPTHLIKTRGQQVTLRCSSQSGHNTVSWYQQALGQGPQFIFQYYREEENGRGNFPPRFSGLQFPNYSSELNVNALELDDSALYLCASSFMRESSADEQFFGPGTRLTVL.

This clone was observed a single time. The chain couples TRBV5-1 to TRBJ2-3; perhaps D is TRBD1 or TRBD2 (7 bases each). V shed 1 base and J shed 3 bases, with 12 bases lying between them. Germline-derived CDR1 and CDR2 are SGHRS and YFSETQ. The CDR3 covers 15 residues. CDR3 nucleotides: TGCGCCAGCAGCTTGAGGCAGGGGGGGACAGATACGCAGTATTTT. Residues: CASSLRQGGTDTQYF. The full variable domain, rest sourced from reference TRBV5-1 and TRBJ2-3, is KAGVTQTPRYLIKTRGQQVTLSCSPISGHRSVSWYQQTPGQGLQFLFEYFSETQRNKGNFPGRFSGRQFSNSRSEMNVSTLELGDSALYLCASSLRQGGTDTQYFGPGTRLTVL.

The chain is built from TRBV7-8 and TRBJ1-5; D gene uncertain. Trimming shortened V by 5 bases and J by 4 bases, and 15 bases separated the two germline ends. From germline, CDR1 is SGHVS and CDR2 FQNEAQ. This CDR3 is built from 15 residues. The CDR3 nucleotides are TGTGCCAGCAGCCGCCGCTTTCATACTAATCAGCCCCAGCATTTT. This gives the protein CASSRRFHTNQPQHF.

The rearrangement uses TRBV19 and TRBJ1-5; 7 bases fit TRBD1. V was pared by 1 base and J by 4 bases, with 16 bases of the junction left unmatched. In germline, CDR1 is LNHDA, CDR2 SQIVND (reference sequence). CDR3 length: 19 residues. CDR3 nucleotide sequence: TGTGCCAGTAGTATAGTGGGGCACAGGGGATCTTTTCGTAATCAGCCCCAGCATTTT. Encoded protein: CASSIVGHRGSFRNQPQHF.

The genes are TRBV11-2 and TRBJ1-5; 8 nucleotides agree with TRBD1. V was clipped by 5 bases and J by 1 base; unmatched bases: 13. Germline CDR1 is SGHAT and CDR2 is FQNNGV. This CDR3 is built from 18 residues. CDR3 coding DNA: TGTGCCAGCAGCCAGGGACAGGCTTTGAGTTCGAGCAATCAGCCCCAGCATTTT. As protein: CASSQGQALSSSNQPQHF.

J is TRBJ1-5 and V is TRBV7-2; D uncertain. There are 14 residues in the CDR3. V was pared by 4 bases and J by 0 bases, with 7 bases between. Germline loops: CDR1 SGHTA, CDR2 FQGNSA. Written as DNA, the CDR3 is TGTGCCAGCAGCTATCCACTTAGCAATCAGCCCCAGCATTTT. It translates to CASSYPLSNQPQHF.

This clone has a single count. This sequence joins TRBV3-1 (or the pseudogene TRBV3-2) and TRBJ2-7; the match to TRBD1 covers 7 bases. Germline V gene sequence: CDR1 LGHDT, CDR2 YNNKEL (reference sequence). With 2 bases clipped from V and 3 bases from J, the junction kept 7 bases outside the gene matches. The CDR3 consists of 15 residues. CDR3 protein: CASSQSGTVNYEQYF. CDR3 nucleotide sequence: TGTGCCAGCAGCCAATCCGGGACAGTCAACTACGAGCAGTACTTC.

The rearrangement links TRBV3-1 (or the pseudogene TRBV3-2) to TRBJ1-1; TRBD1 matches 7 bases. CDR1 and CDR2 (germline): LGHDT, YNNKEL (reference sequence). J gave up 0 bases and V 0 bases, and 4 bases lay outside the gene matches. The CDR3 covers 16 residues. The CDR3 sequence: CASSQERTGVNTEAFF. The CDR3 region has the DNA TGTGCCAGCAGCCAAGAGCGTACAGGGGTGAACACTGAAGCTTTCTTT.

The chain combines TRBV3-1 (or the pseudogene TRBV3-2) with TRBJ2-7, with D uncertain. V lost 3 bases and J lost 5, with 8 bases in between. Germline V gives CDR1 LGHDT, CDR2 YNNKEL (reference sequence). This CDR3 comprises 12 residues. The CDR3 DNA is TGTGCCAGCAGCCAGACTTGGAACGAGCAGTACTTC. Its translation is CASSQTWNEQYF.

V and J are TRBV5-1 and TRBJ2-5; weak D call: TRBD1 (5 bases). Between the trimmed V and J ends, which lost 3 bases and 5 bases, there was a span of 14 bases. CDR1 is SGHRS and CDR2 is YFSETQ in the germline V gene. The CDR3 has 14 amino acids. In nucleotides, the CDR3 is TGCGCCAGCAGCTGGACCACAGGAGCTGAGACCCAGTACTTC. It specifies CASSWTTGAETQYF.

The chain employs TRBV5-1 and TRBJ1-2; 9 bases map to TRBD1. The CDR3 is 15 amino acids. The V and J ends lost 6 bases and 6 bases, in that order; junction bases with no gene match: 12. From germline, CDR1 is SGHRS and CDR2 YFSETQ. CDR3 nucleotide sequence: TGCGCCAGCAAGGCGGACACCGGGACAGGGAATGGCTACACCTTC. Amino acids: CASKADTGTGNGYTF.

V and J are TRBV5-5 and TRBJ1-5, with unresolved D. V shed 2 bases and J shed 4 bases, with 19 bases lying between them. The CDR3 loop spans 17 amino acids. Germline V CDR1 and CDR2: SGHKS, YYEKEE (reference sequence). CDR3 region: CASSLDYRVRGNQPQHF. The CDR3 DNA is TGTGCCAGCAGCTTAGACTATAGGGTCCGAGGAAATCAGCCCCAGCATTTT.

The chain links TRBV10-3 to TRBJ2-2, with 12 positions matching TRBD2. Germline V gene data show CDR1 as ENHRY and CDR2 as SYGVKD. With V trimmed by 5 bases and J by 5 bases, 9 bases remained unmatched. This CDR3 has 17 residues. Here the CDR3 DNA reads TGTGCCATCAGTATCGGGACTAGCGGGCTCATAACCGGGGAGCTGTTTTTT. This sequence encodes CAISIGTSGLITGELFF.

The chain recombines TRBV7-9 with TRBJ1-1; TRBD1 is a possible D gene (5 bases). The CDR3 is 12 amino acids. Germline CDR1 SEHNR, CDR2 FQNEAQ (reference sequence). Trimming took off 7 bases at V and 1 base at J, with 7 bases between the two ends. CDR3 sequence reads: CASNTGNTEAFF. The CDR3 nucleotides read TGTGCCAGCAATACAGGGAACACTGAAGCTTTCTTT. Full variable domain (outside the CDR3, taken from reference TRBV7-9 and TRBJ1-1): DTGVSQNPRHKITKRGQNVTFRCDPISEHNRLYWYRQTLGQGPEFLTYFQNEAQLEKSRLLSDRFSAERPKGSFSTLEIQRTEQGDSAMYLCASNTGNTEAFFGQGTRLTVV.

The chain joins TRBV9 to TRBJ2-3; no firm D call. The V end lost 5 bases, the J end lost 2 bases, and 21 bases lay between the germline ends. The CDR3 extends over 17 amino acids. Germline loops: CDR1 SGDLS, CDR2 YYNGEE. CDR3 DNA sequence: TGTGCCAGCAGAACGCCCACGGGCCTCTCATCCACAGATACGCAGTATTTT. It translates to CASRTPTGLSSTDTQYF.

The chain recombines TRBV5-5 with TRBJ1-2, with TRBD1 matching 9 bases. The germline V gene has CDR1 SGHKS and CDR2 YYEKEE (reference sequence). This CDR3 contains 13 residues. Trimming removed 4 bases from V and 6 bases from J; junction bases left unmatched: 4. CDR3 DNA sequence: TGTGCCAGCAGCCGAAGGACAGGGGATGGCTACACCTTC. Amino acid sequence: CASSRRTGDGYTF.

The chain links TRBV11-2 to TRBJ2-5, with 8 positions matching TRBD1. The CDR3 runs to 15 residues. Unmatched junction bases numbered 6, after V lost 1 base and J lost 5 bases. Germline values: CDR1 SGHAT, CDR2 FQNNGV. CDR3 amino acids: CASSLGPGGAETQYF. CDR3 sequence (DNA): TGTGCCAGCAGCTTAGGGCCAGGGGGCGCGGAGACCCAGTACTTC.

V and J are TRBV6-5 and TRBJ2-1, with D unresolved. Trimming removed 0 bases at V and 8 bases at J, with 11 bases between. Germline V gene sequence: CDR1 MNHEY, CDR2 SVGAGI. This CDR3 has 14 residues. CDR3 DNA: TGTGCCAGCAGTTACTCAACCTATTTCTATGAGCAGTTCTTC. It yields the protein CASSYSTYFYEQFF.

The chain uses TRBV30 and TRBJ1-2; D call uncertain. CDR3 size: 18 residues. The germline V gene encodes CDR1 GTSNPN and CDR2 SVGIG (reference sequence). Deletions cut 2 bases from V and 7 bases from J, with 29 bases between. The CDR3 spells CAWSKREPLIVHLSGYTF. The CDR3 nucleotides are TGTGCCTGGAGTAAGAGGGAGCCTCTCATTGTACATCTTTCTGGCTACACCTTC.

The chain is built from TRBV5-8 and TRBJ1-1; no clear D gene. V lost 4 bases and J 11 bases, leaving 12 bases between the germline ends. Germline CDR1 and CDR2: SGHTS and YDEGEE. The CDR3 totals 11 residues. The CDR3 spells CASSPELLAFF. The CDR3 DNA reads TGTGCCAGCAGCCCCGAGCTCCTGGCTTTCTTT.